The rows below give T cell receptor delta chains drawn from one sample of a study of gamma-delta chains in newborns, infants, children. TCRdb used CATT to re-call clones from the reads. The table has over a thousand delta-chain clones, roughly 3% seen once. Sequencing was done on a sample of blood. The receptors were gathered from a child who was a newborn, infant or young child, either healthy, febrile or measles-vaccinated (not recorded which). Each CDR3 is given with its conserved first and last residue. D genes are given only for firm matches. Some rows mark clone size as missing; the rest say once, few, many or name a class of expanded clone.

CDR3 DNA	CDR3 protein	J gene	V gene	D gene	clone size
TGTGCCTGTGACGACCTGGGGGATCGGAGCGGATACCACACCGATAAACTCATCTTT	CACDDLGDRSGYHTDKLIF	TRDJ1	TRDV2	TRDD3	-
TGTGCCTGTGACACCGTCGACTGGGGGAGCCCAAGACAAGAGGATAAACTCATCTTT	CACDTVDWGSPRQEDKLIF	TRDJ1	TRDV2	TRDD3	large
TGTGCCTGTGACACCGTGGGGGATACTTTGACAGCACAACTCTTCTTT	CACDTVGDTLTAQLFF	TRDJ2	TRDV2	TRDD3	large
TGTGCCTGTGACAGCGCCGGGACCGCTAGAGCACAACTCTTCTTT	CACDSAGTARAQLFF	TRDJ2	TRDV2	-	large
TGTGCCTGTGACCGATACTGGGGGATACGCGGGGACTCCTGGAACACCCGACAGATGTTTTTC	CACDRYWGIRGDSWNTRQMFF	TRDJ3	TRDV2	TRDD3	few
TGCGCCCTACACACCGTACGCACGCCCAGGGGATACCGGTACACCGATAAACTCATCTTT	CALHTVRTPRGYRYTDKLIF	TRDJ1	TRDV1	TRDD3	medium-sized
TGTGCCTGTGACGACCTGGGGGATACGCGGACTCCGGACGCCGATAAACTCATCTTT	CACDDLGDTRTPDADKLIF	TRDJ1	TRDV2	TRDD3	large
TGTGCCTGTGACCACCTAGTACCCACCGATAAACTCATCTTT	CACDHLVPTDKLIF	TRDJ1	TRDV2	-	large
TGTGCCTGTGACACGCTGGGGGATACGGGGCCAGCACAACTCTTCTTT	CACDTLGDTGPAQLFF	TRDJ2	TRDV2	TRDD3	-
TGTGCCTGTGACACTGGGGGATACTCCCATTCCTGGGACACCCGACAGATGTTTTTC	CACDTGGYSHSWDTRQMFF	TRDJ3	TRDV2	TRDD3	few
TGTGCCTGCGGCACTACCTACAACTCCTGGGACACCCGACAGATGTTTTTC	CACGTTYNSWDTRQMFF	TRDJ3	TRDV2	-	-
TGTGCCTGTGACACTGGGGGATCCGCCTGGGACACCCGACAGATGTTTTTC	CACDTGGSAWDTRQMFF	TRDJ3	TRDV2	TRDD3	few
TGTGCCTGTGACACCGTGGGGACTTTGACAGCACAACTCTTCTTT	CACDTVGTLTAQLFF	TRDJ2	TRDV2	-	large
TGTGCCTGTGACCCAGCCCGTACTGGGGGTTCCTCCTGGGACACCCGACAGATGTTTTTC	CACDPARTGGSSWDTRQMFF	TRDJ3	TRDV2	TRDD3	-
TGTGCCTGTGACATGTCATTTGGGATCACGGAAAGGGACACCCGACAGATGTTTTTC	CACDMSFGITERDTRQMFF	TRDJ3	TRDV2	-	large
TGTGCCTGTGACACCGTCGGGGACCCGGCGACAGCACAACTCTTCTTT	CACDTVGDPATAQLFF	TRDJ2	TRDV2	-	large
TGTGCCTGTGACGCGGTTGGGGGTCTAGCTTTGACAGTACAACTCTTCTTT	CACDAVGGLALTVQLFF	TRDJ2	TRDV2	-	-
TGTGCCTGTGACACCTGGGACACCCGACAGATGTTTTTC	CACDTWDTRQMFF	TRDJ3	TRDV2	-	hyperexpanded
TGTGCCTGTGACATACTGGAGGGTCCCTTACGAGCACAACTCTTCTTT	CACDILEGPLRAQLFF	TRDJ2	TRDV2	-	-
TGTGCCTGTGACACGCTGGGGGATACGGGGGCATTGACAGCACAACTCTTCTTT	CACDTLGDTGALTAQLFF	TRDJ2	TRDV2	TRDD3	-
TGTGCCTGTGACACCTGGGGGACAGCACAACTCTTCTTT	CACDTWGTAQLFF	TRDJ2	TRDV2	-	hyperexpanded
TGTGCCTGTGACAGCTGGGGGCCGAGCTCCTGGGACACCCGACAGATGTTTTTC	CACDSWGPSSWDTRQMFF	TRDJ3	TRDV2	TRDD3	large
TGTGCCTGTGACATACTGGGGATTTCAAGCTCCTGGGACACCCGACAGATGTTTTTC	CACDILGISSSWDTRQMFF	TRDJ3	TRDV2	TRDD3	large
TGTGCTCTTGGGGAACTAAAGGGGAGACCTACGGGGTGGGGGAAGTTTTACACCGATAAACTCATCTTT	CALGELKGRPTGWGKFYTDKLIF	TRDJ1	TRDV1	TRDD3	medium-sized
TGTGCTCTTGGGGAACGAGCCGCGCAGGGGATATCCTTGACAGCACAACTCTTCTTT	CALGERAAQGISLTAQLFF	TRDJ2	TRDV1	TRDD3	medium-sized
TGTGCCTGTGACCCACTCACTGCGAGCTCCTGGGACACCCGACAGATGTTTTTC	CACDPLTASSWDTRQMFF	TRDJ3	TRDV2	-	large
TGTGCCTGTGACTTACTGGGGGATACCGATAAACTCATCTTT	CACDLLGDTDKLIF	TRDJ1	TRDV2	TRDD3	large
TGTGCTCTTGGGGAAGGTTCTGGCCCTCGAGACACCGATAAACTCATCTTT	CALGEGSGPRDTDKLIF	TRDJ1	TRDV1	-	large
TGTGCCTGTGACCCCCTTGGGCTGGGGGATACTCAGACGACCGATAAACTCATCTTT	CACDPLGLGDTQTTDKLIF	TRDJ1	TRDV2	TRDD3	large
TGTGCCTGTGACACTGGGGGGTACACCGATAAACTCATCTTT	CACDTGGYTDKLIF	TRDJ1	TRDV2	-	large
TGTGCCTGGCAGCGTCGGGGGACCCCTTACACCGATAAACTCATCTTT	CAWQRRGTPYTDKLIF	TRDJ1	TRDV2	-	large
TGTGCCTGTGACACCGTGGGGGATACGACAGCACAACTCTTCTTT	CACDTVGDTTAQLFF	TRDJ2	TRDV2	TRDD3	large
TGTGCCTGTGACCAAGTTAGCCGGACGGACACCGATAAACTCATCTTT	CACDQVSRTDTDKLIF	TRDJ1	TRDV2	-	hyperexpanded
TGTGCCTGTGACCGAAGTGGGCTACGGCCACGAACTGGGGGATACCTGAAGACCGATAAACTCATCTTT	CACDRSGLRPRTGGYLKTDKLIF	TRDJ1	TRDV2	TRDD3	large
TGTGCCTGTGACTACTGGGGATACACCGATAAACTCATCTTT	CACDYWGYTDKLIF	TRDJ1	TRDV2	TRDD3	large
TGTGCTCTTGGGGGGCGGCCTTCCACAGCACAACTCTTCTTT	CALGGRPSTAQLFF	TRDJ2	TRDV1	-	large
-	CSVLLCSKRGGTLLTAQLFF	TRDJ2	TRAV29/DV5	-	-
TGTGCCTGTGACGTACTGGGGACCAGCTCCTGGGACACCCGACAGATGTTTTTC	CACDVLGTSSWDTRQMFF	TRDJ3	TRDV2	TRDD3	large
TGTGCCTGTGACTCAGTACTGGGGGACAGCTCCTGGGACACCCGACAGATGTTTTTC	CACDSVLGDSSWDTRQMFF	TRDJ3	TRDV2	TRDD3	large